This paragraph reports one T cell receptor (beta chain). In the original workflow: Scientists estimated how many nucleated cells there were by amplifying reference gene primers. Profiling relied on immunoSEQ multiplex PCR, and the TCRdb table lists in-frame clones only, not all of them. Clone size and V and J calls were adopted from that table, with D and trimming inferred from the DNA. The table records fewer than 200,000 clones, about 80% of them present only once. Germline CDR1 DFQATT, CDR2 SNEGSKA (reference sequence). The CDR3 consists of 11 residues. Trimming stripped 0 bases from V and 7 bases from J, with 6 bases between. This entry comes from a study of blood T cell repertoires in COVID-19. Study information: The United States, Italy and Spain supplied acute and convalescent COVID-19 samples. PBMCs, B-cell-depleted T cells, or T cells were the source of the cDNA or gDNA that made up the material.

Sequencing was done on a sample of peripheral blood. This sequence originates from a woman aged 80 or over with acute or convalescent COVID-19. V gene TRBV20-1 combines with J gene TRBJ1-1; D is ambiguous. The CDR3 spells CSARDPIEAFF. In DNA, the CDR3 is TGCAGTGCTAGAGATCCCATTGAAGCTTTCTTT.